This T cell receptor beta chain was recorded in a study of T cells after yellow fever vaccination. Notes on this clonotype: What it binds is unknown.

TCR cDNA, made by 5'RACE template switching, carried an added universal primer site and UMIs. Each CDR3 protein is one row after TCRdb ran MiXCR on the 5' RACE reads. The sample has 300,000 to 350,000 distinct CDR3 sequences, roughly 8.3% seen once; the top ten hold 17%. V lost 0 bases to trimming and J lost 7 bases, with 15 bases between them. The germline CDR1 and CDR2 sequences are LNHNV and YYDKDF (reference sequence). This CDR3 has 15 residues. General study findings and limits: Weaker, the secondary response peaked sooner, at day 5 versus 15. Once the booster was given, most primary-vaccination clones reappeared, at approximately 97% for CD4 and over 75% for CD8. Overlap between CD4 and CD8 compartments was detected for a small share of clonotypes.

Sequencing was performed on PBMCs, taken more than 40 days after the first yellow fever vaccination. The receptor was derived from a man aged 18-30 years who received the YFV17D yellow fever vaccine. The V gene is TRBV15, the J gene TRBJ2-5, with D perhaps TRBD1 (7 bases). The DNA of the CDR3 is TGTGCCACCAGCAGAGATCGGGGCAGGGGGGTGACCCAGTACTTC. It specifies CATSRDRGRGVTQYF.